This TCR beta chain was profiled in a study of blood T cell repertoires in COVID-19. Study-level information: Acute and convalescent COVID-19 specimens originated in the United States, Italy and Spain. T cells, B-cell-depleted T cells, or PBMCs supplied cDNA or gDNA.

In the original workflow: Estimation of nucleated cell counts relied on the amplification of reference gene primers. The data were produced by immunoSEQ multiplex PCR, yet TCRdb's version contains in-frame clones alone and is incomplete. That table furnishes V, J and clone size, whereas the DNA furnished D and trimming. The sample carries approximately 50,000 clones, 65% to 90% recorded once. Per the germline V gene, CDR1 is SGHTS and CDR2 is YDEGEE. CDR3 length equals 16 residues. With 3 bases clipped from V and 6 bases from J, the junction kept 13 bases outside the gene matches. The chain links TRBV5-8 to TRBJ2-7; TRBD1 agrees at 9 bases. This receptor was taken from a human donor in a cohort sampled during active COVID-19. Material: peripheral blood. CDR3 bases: TGTGCCAGCAGCTCCAGTCCCGGGACAGGGTTCAGCGAGCAGTACTTC. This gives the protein CASSSSPGTGFSEQYF.